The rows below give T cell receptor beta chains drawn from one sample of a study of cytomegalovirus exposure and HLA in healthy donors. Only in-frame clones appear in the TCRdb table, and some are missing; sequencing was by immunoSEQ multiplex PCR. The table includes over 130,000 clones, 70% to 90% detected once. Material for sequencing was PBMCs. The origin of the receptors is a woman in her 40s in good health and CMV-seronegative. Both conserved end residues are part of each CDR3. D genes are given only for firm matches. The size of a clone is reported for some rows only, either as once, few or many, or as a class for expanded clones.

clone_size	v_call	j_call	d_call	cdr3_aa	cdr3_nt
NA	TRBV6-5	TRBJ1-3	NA	CASSWGVSGNTIYF	TGTGCCAGCAGTTGGGGGGTCTCTGGAAACACCATATATTTT
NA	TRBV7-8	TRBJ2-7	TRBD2	CASSLPAGGPYEQYF	TGTGCCAGCAGCCTACCAGCGGGAGGGCCCTACGAGCAGTACTTC
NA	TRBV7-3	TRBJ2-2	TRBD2	CASRLAGGSTGELFF	TGTGCCAGCAGACTAGCGGGAGGATCCACCGGGGAGCTGTTTTTT
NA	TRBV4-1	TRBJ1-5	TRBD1	CASSPHRQGRNQPQHF	TGCGCCAGCAGCCCCCACAGACAGGGCAGGAATCAGCCCCAGCATTTT
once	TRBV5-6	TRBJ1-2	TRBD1	CASTRRGTFTF	TGTGCCAGCACCCGCAGGGGGACTTTCACCTTC
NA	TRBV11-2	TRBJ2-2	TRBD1	CASRRNRGRAGELFF	TGTGCCAGCAGGCGGAACAGGGGAAGAGCCGGGGAGCTGTTTTTT
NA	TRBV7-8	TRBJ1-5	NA	CASSFLGRSGNQPQHF	TGTGCCAGCAGCTTCTTAGGGAGGAGCGGCAATCAGCCCCAGCATTTT
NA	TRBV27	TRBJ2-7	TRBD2	CASSLLSSGISWEQYF	TGTGCCAGCAGTTTATTGTCTAGCGGGATTTCTTGGGAGCAGTACTTC
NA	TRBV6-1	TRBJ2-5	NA	CASSESGKETQYF	TGTGCCAGCAGTGAATCAGGGAAGGAGACCCAGTACTTC
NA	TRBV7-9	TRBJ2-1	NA	CSSSLRPDNEQFF	TGTTCCAGCAGCTTACGTCCGGACAATGAGCAGTTCTTC
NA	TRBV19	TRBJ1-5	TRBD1	CASSIPGQGYQPQHF	TGTGCCAGTAGTATTCCGGGACAGGGCTATCAGCCCCAGCATTTT
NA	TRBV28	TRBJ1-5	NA	CASSGVDQPQHF	TGTGCCAGCAGCGGTGTTGATCAGCCCCAGCATTTT
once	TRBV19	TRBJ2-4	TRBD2	CATSGLTENIQYF	TGTGCCACCTCGGGACTAACCGAAAACATTCAGTACTTC
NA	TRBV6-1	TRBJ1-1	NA	CASSGQDSLNTEAFF	TGTGCCAGCAGTGGCCAGGACAGTCTGAACACTGAAGCTTTCTTT
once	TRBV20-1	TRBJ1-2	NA	CSSDGYTF	TGCAGCTCCGATGGCTACACCTTC
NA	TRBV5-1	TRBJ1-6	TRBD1	CASSLGTGRFSPLHF	TGCGCCAGCAGCCTTGGGACAGGGCGATTTTCACCCCTCCACTTT
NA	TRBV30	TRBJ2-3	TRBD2	CASRLARSTDTQYF	TGTGCCTCGCGACTAGCCCGTAGCACAGATACGCAGTATTTT
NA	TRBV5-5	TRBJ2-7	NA	CASSLRGNWYF	TGTGCCAGCAGCTTGAGGGGCAATTGGTACTTC
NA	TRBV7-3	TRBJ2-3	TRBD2	CASSSSGRASTDTQYF	TGTGCCAGCAGCTCTAGCGGGAGGGCTAGCACAGATACGCAGTATTTT
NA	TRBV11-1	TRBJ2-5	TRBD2	CASSPGTSVETQYF	TGTGCCAGCAGCCCCGGGACTAGCGTAGAGACCCAGTACTTC
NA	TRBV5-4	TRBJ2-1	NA	CASRVSSSSYNEQFF	TGTGCCAGCCGGGTCTCGTCCAGCTCCTACAATGAGCAGTTCTTC